The present T cell receptor (beta chain) was sequenced within a study of blood T cells in healthy people across ages. The CDR3 has 17 amino acids. The germline gives CDR1 WSHSY, CDR2 SAAADI. Overall study results and limits: Whereas aged donors had fewer naive CD4+ cells, long-lived donors had more of them and higher diversity.

A second roughly 6 to 11 cycle PCR used barcoded and J-beta primers. All samples gave at least 2.5 million CDR3-containing paired-end reads. TCRdb independently ran MiXCR on the 5' RACE reads; one entry per CDR3 protein. The table records about 760,000 distinct CDR3 sequences, roughly 25% of them present only once. This clonotype was found a few times. Its antigen is undetermined. A junction end diverges from the germline sequence, so it may reflect a read error. These data were likewise used in another study, on T cells of mothers and their children. That report adds: Overlap in related mother-child pairs always slightly exceeded unrelated pairs, never significantly.

This chain links TRBV10-2 with TRBJ2-2, with a weak D call TRBD2 (7 bases). The sequencing sample was made of blood. This TCR derives from a boy aged 5 to 17 in good health. The CDR3 coding sequence is TGCGCCAGCGGTGAGGGGGGGTTGCGGGATGATACCGGGGAGCTGTTTTTT. Amino acids: CASGEGGLRDDTGELFF.